These 15 T cell receptor beta chains originate from one sample sequenced in a study of cytomegalovirus exposure and HLA in healthy donors (TCRdb year 2017). The library was obtained by the immunoSEQ multiplex PCR assay. The multiplex PCR relied on a mix of 60 forward primers for TCR Vbeta segments and 13 reverse primers for TCR Jbeta segments. In its TCRdb copy, this immuneACCESS table keeps in-frame sequences only and misses some clones. Where compared with another copy, unresolved V genes explain less than half of these, and the others have no known cause. This sample comprises tens of thousands of clones, approximately 67% of them detected only once. The ten largest account for 10% of the sample. Sample: PBMCs. These TCRs come from a middle-aged man in good health and CMV-seropositive.

V gene TRBV29-1 combines with J gene TRBJ2-7; 9 bases are a match to TRBD1. The CDR3 sequence is 13 residues long. Trimming cost V 6 bases and J 5 bases; bases outside gene matches: 8. Germline V gene sequence: CDR1 SQVTM, CDR2 ANQGSEA. In DNA, the CDR3 is TGCAGCGTCCCTGGACAGGGGTTGGACGAGCAGTACTTC. Translation: CSVPGQGLDEQYF.

This rearrangement joins TRBV28 to TRBJ1-6; TRBD1 matches at 10 bases. This CDR3 is 17 amino acids long. The junction had 7 bases not matched to a gene; V was cut back by 6 bases and J by 2 bases. CDR1 MDHEN and CDR2 SYDVKM come from the germline V gene. CDR3 in amino acids: CASSPTGGATYNSPLHF. Written as DNA, the CDR3 is TGTGCCAGCAGCCCGACAGGGGGCGCGACCTATAATTCACCCCTCCACTTT.

The chain has TRBV11-1 and TRBJ1-1, with 7 nucleotides matching TRBD1. The CDR3 totals 13 residues. Germline values: CDR1 SGHAT, CDR2 FQDESV (reference sequence). V lost 4 bases, J lost 5 bases, and 4 bases stayed unmatched. The CDR3 DNA reads as TGTGCCAGCAGCTACCGACAGGGTACTGAAGCTTTCTTT. Its protein product is CASSYRQGTEAFF. Supplemented by reference TRBV11-1 and TRBJ1-1, the full variable domain reads EAEVAQSPRYKITEKSQAVAFWCDPISGHATLYWYRQILGQGPELLVQFQDESVVDDSQLPKDRFSAERLKGVDSTLKIQPAELGDSAMYLCASSYRQGTEAFFGQGTRLTVV.

This clone has a handful of counts. This chain joins TRBV9 and TRBJ1-6; TRBD1 aligns across 7 bases. The germline V gene encodes CDR1 SGDLS and CDR2 YYNGEE. The V gene end was trimmed by 0 bases and the J gene end by 9 bases; junction bases not matched to a gene: 12. This CDR3 spans 17 amino acids. CDR3 sequence reads: CASSVALGDSSGSPLHF. The DNA of the CDR3 is TGTGCCAGCAGCGTAGCTTTAGGGGACAGTAGTGGTTCACCCCTCCACTTT. The full variable domain, in which reference TRBV9 and TRBJ1-6 provide the parts outside the CDR3, is DSGVTQTPKHLITATGQRVTLRCSPRSGDLSVYWYQQSLDQGLQFLIQYYNGEERAKGNILERFSAQQFPDLHSELNLSSLELGDSALYFCASSVALGDSSGSPLHFGNGTRLTVT.

The chain joins TRBV10-3 to TRBJ2-5; TRBD2 agrees at 15 bases. V gave up 8 bases and J gave up 4 bases; unmatched junction bases: 14. Per the germline V gene, CDR1 is ENHRY and CDR2 is SYGVKD. CDR3 size: 18 residues. The chain's CDR3 is CAIGPGLAGGRRGETQYF. CDR3 coding DNA: TGTGCCATCGGACCGGGACTAGCGGGGGGCCGGAGGGGAGAGACCCAGTACTTC.

This clone was observed a few times. V is TRBV10-2 and J is TRBJ2-2; TRBD2 matches at 7 bases. CDR3 length equals 15 residues. V dropped 3 bases and J dropped 4; count of bases not matched to a gene: 5. Germline V gene data show CDR1 as WSHSY and CDR2 as SAAADI. The CDR3 DNA follows: TGCGCCAGCAGTGACGGCGGGGAGGGCACCGGGGAGCTGTTTTTT. Residues: CASSDGGEGTGELFF.

In this sample, this clone turned up a few times. The chain carries TRBV6-5 and TRBJ1-4; tentatively, D is TRBD1 (5 bases). This CDR3 is built from 14 residues. Germline V gene lookup returns CDR1 MNHEY and CDR2 SVGAGI. V was pared by 2 bases and J by 5 bases, with 9 bases between. The CDR3 protein is CASSYLRGNEKLFF. In DNA, the CDR3 is TGTGCCAGCAGTTACCTCCGGGGGAATGAAAAACTGTTTTTT.

The genes are TRBV9 and TRBJ2-1; 7 nucleotides align to TRBD2. Germline V lookup: CDR1 SGDLS, CDR2 YYNGEE. The V segment lost 3 bases and the J segment 2 bases; nucleotides outside the gene matches: 5. The CDR3 covers 15 residues. CDR3 amino acids: CASSARETAYNEQFF. CDR3 sequence (DNA): TGTGCCAGCAGCGCGCGGGAGACCGCCTACAATGAGCAGTTCTTC.

J is TRBJ1-6 and V is TRBV5-1; D gene ambiguous. The germline V gene has CDR1 SGHRS and CDR2 YFSETQ. V was shortened by 0 bases and J by 8 bases, with 12 bases between the two germline ends. The CDR3 consists of 15 residues. The CDR3 protein is CASSLAVPGDSPLHF. CDR3 nucleotide sequence: TGCGCCAGCAGCTTGGCCGTGCCCGGGGATTCACCCCTCCACTTT.

V and J are TRBV6-6 and TRBJ2-5; 8 bases agree with TRBD1. This CDR3 comprises 16 residues. J gave up 5 bases and V 2 bases, and 10 bases lay outside the gene matches. Germline V CDR1 and CDR2: MNHNY, SVGAGI (reference sequence). CDR3 sequence (DNA): TGTGCCAGCAGTTACGGGGACAGGACCCGAGGGGAGACCCAGTACTTC. Protein product: CASSYGDRTRGETQYF.

V gene TRBV9 combines with J gene TRBJ1-3; possibly TRBD1 for D (5 bases). Trimming removed 3 bases at V and 0 bases at J, with 16 bases between. CDR1 is SGDLS, CDR2 YYNGEE, per germline. CDR3 length equals 17 residues. This CDR3 reads CASSEALQGFSGNTIYF. DNA for the CDR3: TGTGCCAGCAGCGAGGCCCTCCAGGGCTTCTCTGGAAACACCATATATTTT.

In the case of this clone: This sample also contains other DNA sequences that code for the same CDR3. The rearrangement uses TRBV6-1 and TRBJ2-3, with D possibly TRBD1 on 5 matching bases. V gave up 10 bases and J gave up 2 bases, with 16 bases separating them. CDR1 MNHNS and CDR2 SASEGT come from the germline V gene. There are 14 residues in the CDR3. The CDR3 here is CATSLRGSTDTQYF. The CDR3 DNA follows: TGTGCCACATCCTTAAGGGGATCCACAGATACGCAGTATTTT.

This clone has a handful of counts. This chain joins TRBV30 and TRBJ2-6; 9 bases match TRBD2. From germline, CDR1 is GTSNPN and CDR2 SVGIG (reference sequence). The CDR3 extends over 17 amino acids. After removal of 0 bases from V and 1 base from J, the junction contained 4 bases not matched to a gene. CDR3 protein: CAWSVSGGLSGANVLTF. Here the CDR3 DNA reads TGTGCCTGGAGTGTAAGCGGGGGGCTTTCTGGGGCCAACGTCCTGACTTTC.

The chain couples TRBV6-1 to TRBJ1-2, with 10 bases lining up with TRBD1. CDR3 length equals 16 residues. CDR1 is MNHNS and CDR2 is SASEGT in the germline V gene. Trimming at V came to 4 bases and at J to 8 bases, leaving 13 bases not matched to a gene. The CDR3 DNA reads as TGTGCCAGCAGTGCCGGGACAGGGGCGATCAGCTACGGCTACACCTTC. Translation gives CASSAGTGAISYGYTF.

This clone was counted a few times. The chain carries TRBV18 and TRBJ2-7, with D possibly TRBD1 on 5 matching bases. The CDR3 consists of 15 residues. V was trimmed by 6 bases and J by 1 base, leaving 16 bases between them. Germline CDR1 and CDR2: KGHSH and LQKENI. In DNA, the CDR3 is TGTGCCAGCTCTTCTACTGGGGCAGGGTCCTACGAGCAGTACTTC. It is translated as CASSSTGAGSYEQYF.